This T cell receptor (beta chain) came from a study of blood T cell repertoires in COVID-19. The data were produced by immunoSEQ multiplex PCR, yet TCRdb's version contains in-frame clones alone and is incomplete. Of over 100,000 clones in the sample, roughly 87% were seen once. This clonotype was obtained from a man aged 50-60 years with active COVID-19. The sequenced sample consisted of peripheral blood.

The CDR3 bases are TGTGCCAGCAGTTTTAGACAGGGGGTTGACTATGGCTACACCTTC. This sequence encodes CASSFRQGVDYGYTF. V usage is TRBV6-5 and J usage is TRBJ1-2; 9 bases are shared with TRBD1. The length of the CDR3 is 15 residues. Germline trimming cut 4 bases from V and 3 bases from J; bases unmatched to any gene: 6. CDR1 and CDR2 from the germline V gene are MNHEY and SVGAGI.